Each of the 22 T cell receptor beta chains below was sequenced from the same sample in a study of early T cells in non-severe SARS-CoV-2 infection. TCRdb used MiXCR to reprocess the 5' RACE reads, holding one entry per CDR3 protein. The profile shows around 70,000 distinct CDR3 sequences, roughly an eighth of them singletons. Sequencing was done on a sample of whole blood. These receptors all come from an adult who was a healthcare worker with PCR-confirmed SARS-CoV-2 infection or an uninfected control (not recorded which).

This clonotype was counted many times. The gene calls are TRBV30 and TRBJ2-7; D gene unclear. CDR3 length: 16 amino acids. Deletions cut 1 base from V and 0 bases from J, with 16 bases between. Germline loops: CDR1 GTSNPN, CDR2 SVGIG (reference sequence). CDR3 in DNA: TGTGCCTGGAGTGAGTTGAAGACTTTTGACTCCTACGAGCAGTACTTC. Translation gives CAWSELKTFDSYEQYF.

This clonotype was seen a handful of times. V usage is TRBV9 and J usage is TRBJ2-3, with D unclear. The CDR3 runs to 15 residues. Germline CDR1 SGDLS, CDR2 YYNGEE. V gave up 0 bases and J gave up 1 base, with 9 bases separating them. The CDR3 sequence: CASSVGGYGTDTQYF. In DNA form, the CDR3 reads TGTGCCAGCAGCGTAGGCGGCTACGGCACAGATACGCAGTATTTT. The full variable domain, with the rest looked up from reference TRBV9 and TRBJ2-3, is DSGVTQTPKHLITATGQRVTLRCSPRSGDLSVYWYQQSLDQGLQFLIQYYNGEERAKGNILERFSAQQFPDLHSELNLSSLELGDSALYFCASSVGGYGTDTQYFGPGTRLTVL.

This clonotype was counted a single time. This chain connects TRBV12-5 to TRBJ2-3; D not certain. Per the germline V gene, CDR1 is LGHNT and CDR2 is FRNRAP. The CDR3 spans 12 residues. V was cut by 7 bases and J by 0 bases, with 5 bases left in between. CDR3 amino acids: CASAPSTDTQYF. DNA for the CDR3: TGTGCTAGTGCCCCGAGCACAGATACGCAGTATTTT.

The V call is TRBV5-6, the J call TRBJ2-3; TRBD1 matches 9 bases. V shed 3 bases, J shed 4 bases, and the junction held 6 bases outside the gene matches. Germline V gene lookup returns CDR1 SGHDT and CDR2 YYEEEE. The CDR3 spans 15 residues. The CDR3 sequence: CASSYGQGLPDTQYF. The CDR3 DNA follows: TGTGCCAGCAGCTACGGACAGGGGTTACCAGATACGCAGTATTTT.

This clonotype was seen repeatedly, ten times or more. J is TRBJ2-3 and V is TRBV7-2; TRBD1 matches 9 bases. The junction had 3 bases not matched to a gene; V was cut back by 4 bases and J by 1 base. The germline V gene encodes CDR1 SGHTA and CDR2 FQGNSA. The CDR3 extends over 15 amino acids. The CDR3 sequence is CASSSRTGGTDTQYF. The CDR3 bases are TGTGCCAGCAGCTCGAGGACAGGGGGCACAGATACGCAGTATTTT.

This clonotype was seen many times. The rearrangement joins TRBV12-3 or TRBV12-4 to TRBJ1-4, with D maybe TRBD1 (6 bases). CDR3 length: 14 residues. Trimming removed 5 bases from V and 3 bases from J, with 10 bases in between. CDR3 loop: CASSQGHANEKLFF. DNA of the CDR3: TGTGCCAGCAGTCAGGGACACGCTAATGAAAAACTGTTTTTT.

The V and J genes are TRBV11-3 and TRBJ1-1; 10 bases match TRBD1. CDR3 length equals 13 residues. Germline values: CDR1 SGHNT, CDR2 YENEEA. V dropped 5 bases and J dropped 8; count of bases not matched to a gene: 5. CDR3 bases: TGTGCCAGCAGCCCCAGGACAGGGGGGGAAGCTTTCTTT. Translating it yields CASSPRTGGEAFF.

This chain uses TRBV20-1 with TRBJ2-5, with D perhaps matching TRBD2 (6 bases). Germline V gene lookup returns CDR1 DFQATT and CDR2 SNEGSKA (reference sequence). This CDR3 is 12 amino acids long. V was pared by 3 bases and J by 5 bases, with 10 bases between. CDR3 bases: TGCAGTGCTAGCGGGGGAGGCGAGACCCAGTACTTC. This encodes CSASGGGETQYF.

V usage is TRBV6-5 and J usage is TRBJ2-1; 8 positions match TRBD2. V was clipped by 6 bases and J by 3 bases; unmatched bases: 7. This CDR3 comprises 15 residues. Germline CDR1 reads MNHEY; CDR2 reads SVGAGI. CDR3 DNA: TGTGCCAGCAGCAGAAGCGGGGGCCACTACAATGAGCAGTTCTTC. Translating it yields CASSRSGGHYNEQFF.

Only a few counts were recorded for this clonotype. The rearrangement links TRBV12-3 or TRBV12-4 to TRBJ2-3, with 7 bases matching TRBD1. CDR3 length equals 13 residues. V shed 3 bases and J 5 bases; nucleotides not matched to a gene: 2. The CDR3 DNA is TGTGCCAGCAGTTTGACAGGGAGAGATACGCAGTATTTT. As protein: CASSLTGRDTQYF.

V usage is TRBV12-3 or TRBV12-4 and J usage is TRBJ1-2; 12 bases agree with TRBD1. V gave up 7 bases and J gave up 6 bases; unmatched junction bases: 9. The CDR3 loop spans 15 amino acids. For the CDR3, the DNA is TGTGCCAGCACCAACCGCGGGACAGGGGGCAATGGCTACACCTTC. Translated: CASTNRGTGGNGYTF.

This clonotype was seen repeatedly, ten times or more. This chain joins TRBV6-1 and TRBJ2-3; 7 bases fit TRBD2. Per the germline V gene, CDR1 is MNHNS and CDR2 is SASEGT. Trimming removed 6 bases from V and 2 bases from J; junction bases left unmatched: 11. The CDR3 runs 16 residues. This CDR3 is CASRAMTGGITDTQYF. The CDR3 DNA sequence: TGTGCCAGCAGGGCTATGACCGGGGGGATCACAGATACGCAGTATTTT.

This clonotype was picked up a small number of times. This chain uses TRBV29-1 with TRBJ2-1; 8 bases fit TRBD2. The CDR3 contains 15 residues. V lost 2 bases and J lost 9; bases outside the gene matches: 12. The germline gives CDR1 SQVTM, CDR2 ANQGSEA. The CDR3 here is CSVELVRTSSVEQFF. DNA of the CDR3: TGCAGCGTTGAACTGGTGAGGACTAGCTCGGTTGAGCAGTTCTTC.

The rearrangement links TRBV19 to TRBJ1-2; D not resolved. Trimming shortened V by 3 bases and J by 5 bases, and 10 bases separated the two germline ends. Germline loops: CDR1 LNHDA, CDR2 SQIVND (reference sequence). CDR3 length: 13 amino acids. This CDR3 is CASSILDTYGYTF. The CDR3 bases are TGTGCCAGTAGTATTCTTGACACATATGGCTACACCTTC.

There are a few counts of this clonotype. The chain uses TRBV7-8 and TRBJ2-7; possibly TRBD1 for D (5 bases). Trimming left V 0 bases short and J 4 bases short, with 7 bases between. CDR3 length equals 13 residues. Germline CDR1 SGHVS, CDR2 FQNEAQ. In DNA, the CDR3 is TGTGCCAGCAGCTTAGCGAGACAGTACGAGCAGTACTTC. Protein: CASSLARQYEQYF.

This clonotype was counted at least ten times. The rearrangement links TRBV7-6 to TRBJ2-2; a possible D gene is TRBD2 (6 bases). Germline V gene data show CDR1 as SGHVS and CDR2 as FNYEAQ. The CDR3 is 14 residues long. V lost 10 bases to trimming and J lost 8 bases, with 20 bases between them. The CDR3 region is CATLRREGGGELFF. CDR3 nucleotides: TGTGCCACCTTAAGGAGGGAAGGCGGTGGGGAGCTGTTTTTT.

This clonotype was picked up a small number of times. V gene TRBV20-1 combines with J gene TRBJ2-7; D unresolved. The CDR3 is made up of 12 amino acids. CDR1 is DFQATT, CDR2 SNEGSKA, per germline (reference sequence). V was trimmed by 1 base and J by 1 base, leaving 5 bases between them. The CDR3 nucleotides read TGCAGTGCTAGAGGGGATTCCTACGAGCAGTACTTC. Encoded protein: CSARGDSYEQYF.

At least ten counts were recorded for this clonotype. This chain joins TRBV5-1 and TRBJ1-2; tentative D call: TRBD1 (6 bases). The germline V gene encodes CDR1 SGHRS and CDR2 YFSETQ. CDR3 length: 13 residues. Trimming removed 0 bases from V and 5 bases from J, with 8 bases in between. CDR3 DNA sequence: TGCGCCAGCAGCTTGGAACAGGGTTATGGCTACACCTTC. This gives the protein CASSLEQGYGYTF.

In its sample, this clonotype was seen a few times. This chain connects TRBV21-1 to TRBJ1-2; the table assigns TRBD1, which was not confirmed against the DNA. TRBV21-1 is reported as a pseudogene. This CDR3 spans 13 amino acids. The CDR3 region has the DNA TGTGCCAGCAGCGCGACAGGGGGCTTGGGCTACACCTTC. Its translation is CASSATGGLGYTF.

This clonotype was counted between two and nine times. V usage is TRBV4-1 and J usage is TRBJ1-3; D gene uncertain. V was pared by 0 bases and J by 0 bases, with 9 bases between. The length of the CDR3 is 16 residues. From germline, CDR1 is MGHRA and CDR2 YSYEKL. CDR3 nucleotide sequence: TGCGCCAGCAGCCAAGAGGACGGATACTCTGGAAACACCATATATTTT. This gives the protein CASSQEDGYSGNTIYF.

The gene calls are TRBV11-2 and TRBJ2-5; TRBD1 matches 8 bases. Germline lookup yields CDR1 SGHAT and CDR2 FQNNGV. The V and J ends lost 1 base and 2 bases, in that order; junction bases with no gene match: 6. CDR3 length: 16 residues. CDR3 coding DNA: TGTGCCAGCAGCTTAGGTGCCGGGACAGGACAAGAGACCCAGTACTTC. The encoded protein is CASSLGAGTGQETQYF.

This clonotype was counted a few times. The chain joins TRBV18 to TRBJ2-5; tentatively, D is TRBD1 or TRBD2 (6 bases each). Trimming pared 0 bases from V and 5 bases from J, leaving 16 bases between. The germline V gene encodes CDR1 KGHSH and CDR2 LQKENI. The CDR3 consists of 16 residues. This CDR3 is CASSPPSGAGLETQYF. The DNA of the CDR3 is TGTGCCAGCTCACCACCATCGGGGGCCGGATTGGAGACCCAGTACTTC.